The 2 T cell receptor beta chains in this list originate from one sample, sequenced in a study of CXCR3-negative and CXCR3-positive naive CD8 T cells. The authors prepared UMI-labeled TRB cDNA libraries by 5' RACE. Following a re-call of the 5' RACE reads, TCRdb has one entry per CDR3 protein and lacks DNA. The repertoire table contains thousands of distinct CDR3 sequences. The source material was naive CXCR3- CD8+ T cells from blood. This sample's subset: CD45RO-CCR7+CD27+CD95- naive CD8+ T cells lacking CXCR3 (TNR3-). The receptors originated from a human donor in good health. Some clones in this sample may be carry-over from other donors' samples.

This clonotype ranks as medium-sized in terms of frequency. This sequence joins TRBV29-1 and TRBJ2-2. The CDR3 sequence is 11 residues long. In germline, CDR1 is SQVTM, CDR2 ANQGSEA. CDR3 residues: CSVVTSGELFF.

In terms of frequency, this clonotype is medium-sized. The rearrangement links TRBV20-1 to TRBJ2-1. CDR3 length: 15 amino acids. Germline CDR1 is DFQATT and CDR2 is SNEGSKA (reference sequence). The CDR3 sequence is CSAQEWRELYNEQFF.